These 29 T cell receptor beta chains were all obtained from the same sample, sequenced in a study of blood T cell repertoires in COVID-19. Repertoires were generated with immunoSEQ multiplex PCR, while TCRdb's copy carries only in-frame clones and drops some. This sample has 140,000 or so clones; 88% occur once, and the top ten carry 1.8%. The source material was peripheral blood. The receptors shown here come from a man aged 70 or older with acute or convalescent COVID-19.

This clone was detected a few times. The CDR3 DNA reads as TGTGCCAGTAGTCGTCAGGGCTCCACAGATACGCAGTATTTT. Protein: CASSRQGSTDTQYF. The chain links TRBV19 to TRBJ2-3; D is perhaps TRBD1 (5 bases). Germline V lookup: CDR1 LNHDA, CDR2 SQIVND (reference sequence). This CDR3 is 14 amino acids long. The V gene lost 5 bases and the J gene lost 2 bases, with 11 bases spanning the gap.

V is TRBV4-2 and J is TRBJ2-3; 9 bases align to TRBD2. CDR3 length: 18 amino acids. Per germline, CDR1 LGHNA and CDR2 YNFKEQ. The V gene end was trimmed by 3 bases and the J gene end by 4 bases; junction bases not matched to a gene: 14. CDR3 sequence: CASSQGPLRGGWPDTQYF. DNA of the CDR3: TGTGCCAGCAGCCAGGGCCCCTTGCGGGGGGGTTGGCCAGATACGCAGTATTTT.

V is TRBV19 and J is TRBJ2-3; 7 bases map to TRBD1. The germline V gene has CDR1 LNHDA and CDR2 SQIVND (reference sequence). Losses at the gene ends were 5 bases for V and 1 base for J; bases not matched to a gene: 9. This CDR3 has 16 amino acids. CDR3 DNA: TGTGCCAGTAGTGGAAGACAGGGAATAGGCACAGATACGCAGTATTTT. Its translation: CASSGRQGIGTDTQYF.

The gene calls are TRBV10-3 and TRBJ1-5; no firm D call. The CDR3 length is 14 residues. The germline V and J ends were trimmed by 5 bases and 2 bases, with 10 bases remaining between them. Germline V gene data show CDR1 as ENHRY and CDR2 as SYGVKD. CDR3 region: CAISMAGGNQPQHF. CDR3 sequence (DNA): TGTGCCATCAGTATGGCAGGTGGCAATCAGCCCCAGCATTTT.

This chain joins TRBV19 and TRBJ1-1; 8 bases match TRBD1. V was pared by 4 bases and J by 1 base, with 8 bases of the junction left unmatched. This CDR3 has 16 amino acids. The germline V gene has CDR1 LNHDA and CDR2 SQIVND (reference sequence). The CDR3 protein is CASSTAGQEPNTEAFF. CDR3 DNA: TGTGCCAGTAGTACCGCGGGACAGGAACCGAACACTGAAGCTTTCTTT.

The chain is built from TRBV13 and TRBJ2-6, with TRBD1 identical over 7 bases. Looked up from germline, CDR1 is PRHDT and CDR2 is FYEKMQ (reference sequence). The CDR3 consists of 16 residues. V trimming: 0 bases; J trimming: 2 bases; junction bases outside the gene matches: 1. In DNA form, the CDR3 reads TGTGCCAGCAGCTTAGGTCAGGGGGCTGGGGCCAACGTCCTGACTTTC. This sequence encodes CASSLGQGAGANVLTF.

The CDR3 nucleotides read TGTGCCAGTAGCCTAGTGACAGGGGGACTTCAGCCCCAGCATTTT. This codes for CASSLVTGGLQPQHF. V usage is TRBV19 and J usage is TRBJ1-5, with 9 bases aligning to TRBD1. This CDR3 has 15 residues. Germline lookup yields CDR1 LNHDA and CDR2 SQIVND (reference sequence). The junction had 9 bases not matched to a gene; V was cut back by 6 bases and J by 6 bases. The whole variable domain, filled in from reference TRBV19 and TRBJ1-5, reads DGGITQSPKYLFRKEGQNVTLSCEQNLNHDAMYWYRQDPGQGLRLIYYSQIVNDFQKGDIAEGYSVSREKKESFPLTVTSAQKNPTAFYLCASSLVTGGLQPQHFGDGTRLSIL.

This clone was counted once. This rearrangement joins TRBV9 to TRBJ2-4, with 7 bases that match TRBD1. The CDR3 has 15 amino acids. V was clipped by 4 bases and J by 8 bases; unmatched bases: 12. Per the germline V gene, CDR1 is SGDLS and CDR2 is YYNGEE. In DNA form, the CDR3 reads TGTGCCAGCAGCTCTAGACAGGGAAGTAGTTACATTCAGTACTTC. Amino acid sequence: CASSSRQGSSYIQYF.

This chain uses TRBV6-5 with TRBJ2-2; 10 bases line up with TRBD2. In germline, CDR1 is MNHEY, CDR2 SVGAGI. This CDR3 has 16 amino acids. The trim removed 2 bases at V and 4 bases at J, leaving 4 bases unmatched. CDR3 bases: TGTGCCAGCAGTTACAGGCTAGCGGGGGCCACCGGGGAGCTGTTTTTT. Protein: CASSYRLAGATGELFF.

The chain couples TRBV5-1 to TRBJ2-1; 8 positions agree with TRBD2. The CDR3 runs 17 residues. The germline gives CDR1 SGHRS, CDR2 YFSETQ. The J segment lost 3 bases and the V segment lost 2 bases, leaving 10 bases of the junction unmatched. This chain's CDR3 is CASSFAGGSGGYNEQFF. In DNA, the CDR3 is TGCGCCAGCAGCTTTGCGGGAGGAAGTGGGGGCTACAATGAGCAGTTCTTC.

The chain links TRBV7-2 to TRBJ1-1; 9 bases match TRBD1. Germline values: CDR1 SGHTA, CDR2 FQGNSA. With V trimmed by 5 bases and J by 4 bases, 5 bases remained unmatched. This CDR3 has 14 amino acids. The CDR3 here is CASSGTGSGTEAFF. CDR3 nucleotides: TGTGCCAGCAGCGGGACAGGGTCGGGCACTGAAGCTTTCTTT.

This chain uses TRBV28 with TRBJ2-7; 12 nucleotides align to TRBD2. The CDR3 is made up of 19 amino acids. Trimming took 2 bases from V and 1 from J; bases not matched to a gene: 12. CDR1 and CDR2 (germline): MDHEN, SYDVKM. The CDR3 DNA follows: TGTGCCAGCAGTTTAATTTTGGTTCTAGCGGGAGGGGGGTCCTACGAGCAGTACTTC. This gives the protein CASSLILVLAGGGSYEQYF.

This chain connects TRBV28 to TRBJ1-5; a weak D match, TRBD1 (6 bases). V lost 4 bases and J lost 9, with 16 bases in between. There are 14 residues in the CDR3. Germline V gene data show CDR1 as MDHEN and CDR2 as SYDVKM. The CDR3 region has the DNA TGTGCCAGCAGTTCCCCCGGGGGGCCGTCGCCCCAGCATTTT. Amino acid sequence: CASSSPGGPSPQHF.

The chain uses TRBV3-1 (or the pseudogene TRBV3-2) and TRBJ2-5; 13 bases fit TRBD2. The CDR3 sequence is 16 residues long. CDR1 and CDR2 from the germline V gene are LGHDT and YNNKEL (reference sequence). Trimming cost V 3 bases and J 1 base; bases outside gene matches: 2. This CDR3 is CASSQGTSGTQETQYF. CDR3 nucleotides: TGTGCCAGCAGCCAGGGGACTAGCGGGACCCAAGAGACCCAGTACTTC.

The rearrangement links TRBV6-5 to TRBJ1-1; 9 bases are a match to TRBD1. The CDR3 consists of 14 residues. V shed 8 bases, J shed 7 bases, and the junction held 11 bases outside the gene matches. The germline gives CDR1 MNHEY, CDR2 SVGAGI. As DNA, the CDR3 is TGTGCCAGCGTGGCCGGGACAGGGAGCCTTGAAGCTTTCTTT. It encodes CASVAGTGSLEAFF.

The chain recombines TRBV3-1 (or the pseudogene TRBV3-2) with TRBJ2-5; TRBD1 matches 11 bases. In germline, CDR1 is LGHDT, CDR2 YNNKEL (reference sequence). V lost 3 bases and J lost 0; bases outside the gene matches: 3. CDR3 length: 16 residues. The CDR3 sequence: CASSQRDRGYQETQYF. CDR3 sequence (DNA): TGTGCCAGCAGCCAGAGGGACAGGGGGTACCAAGAGACCCAGTACTTC.

J is TRBJ2-5 and V is TRBV2, with 7 bases that match TRBD1. The CDR3 totals 15 residues. The germline V gene encodes CDR1 SNHLY and CDR2 FYNNEI. The ends lost 5 bases at V and 4 bases at J; junction bases unmatched: 10. The CDR3, as DNA: TGTGCCAGCAGTCCTCGTTTAGGGGGCCTAGAGACCCAGTACTTC. Residues: CASSPRLGGLETQYF.

The rearrangement joins TRBV5-1 to TRBJ2-3, with 10 positions matching TRBD2. Germline CDR1 SGHRS, CDR2 YFSETQ. The CDR3 runs to 15 residues. J lost 4 bases, V lost 1 base, and 3 bases had no gene match. The CDR3 DNA is TGCGCCAGCAGCTTGCAGCGGGAGGGGCCAGATACGCAGTATTTT. It codes for CASSLQREGPDTQYF.

J is TRBJ2-7 and V is TRBV7-2; a weak D match, TRBD1 (6 bases). CDR1 and CDR2 from the germline V gene are SGHTA and FQGNSA. With 4 bases removed from V and 5 bases from J, the gap between germline ends came to 18 bases. There are 15 residues in the CDR3. The CDR3 is CASSSALQGAHEQYF. In DNA form, the CDR3 reads TGTGCCAGCAGCTCCGCTTTACAGGGTGCCCACGAGCAGTACTTC.

The rearrangement links TRBV13 to TRBJ2-4; 10 bases fit TRBD2. Losses at the gene ends were 5 bases for V and 5 bases for J; bases not matched to a gene: 3. In germline, CDR1 is PRHDT, CDR2 FYEKMQ (reference sequence). The CDR3 is made up of 14 amino acids. The CDR3 spells CASSRLAGENIQYF. The CDR3 region has the DNA TGTGCCAGCAGCCGTCTAGCGGGAGAAAACATTCAGTACTTC. The complete variable domain, with remaining parts taken from reference TRBV13 and TRBJ2-4, reads AAGVIQSPRHLIKEKRETATLKCYPIPRHDTVYWYQQGPGQDPQFLISFYEKMQSDKGSIPDRFSAQQFSDYHSELNMSSLELGDSALYFCASSRLAGENIQYFGAGTRLSVL.

The chain recombines TRBV19 with TRBJ1-1; 7 bases fit TRBD1. This CDR3 spans 17 amino acids. Germline values: CDR1 LNHDA, CDR2 SQIVND (reference sequence). V lost 5 bases, J lost 2 bases, and 14 bases stayed unmatched. CDR3 residues: CASSRTPRQGLNTEAFF. The CDR3 DNA is TGTGCCAGTAGTCGTACCCCTCGACAGGGCCTCAACACTGAAGCTTTCTTT.

The V call is TRBV10-2, the J call TRBJ1-5; no firm D call. The length of the CDR3 is 16 residues. Germline V gene lookup returns CDR1 WSHSY and CDR2 SAAADI. V lost 4 bases and J 0 bases, leaving 13 bases between the germline ends. CDR3 nucleotide sequence: TGCGCCAGCAGTGCATTTGGTGACTATAGCAATCAGCCCCAGCATTTT. Translation gives CASSAFGDYSNQPQHF.

J is TRBJ2-1 and V is TRBV11-2; the match to TRBD1 covers 11 bases. The CDR3 extends over 15 amino acids. With 5 bases clipped from V and 8 bases from J, the junction kept 8 bases outside the gene matches. Germline V lookup: CDR1 SGHAT, CDR2 FQNNGV. CDR3 in amino acids: CASSPGQGAHDEQFF. CDR3 coding DNA: TGTGCCAGCAGCCCTGGACAGGGGGCGCACGATGAGCAGTTCTTC.

The chain uses TRBV19 and TRBJ1-1; perhaps TRBD1 as D (6 bases). The V gene lost 1 base and the J gene lost 2 bases, with 11 bases spanning the gap. The CDR3 is made up of 15 amino acids. Germline V lookup: CDR1 LNHDA, CDR2 SQIVND (reference sequence). CDR3 residues: CASSIVGQQNTEAFF. Here the CDR3 DNA reads TGTGCCAGTAGTATAGTCGGACAGCAAAACACTGAAGCTTTCTTT.

This chain connects TRBV24-1 to TRBJ2-1; 16 bases match TRBD2. Trimming at V came to 5 bases and at J to 13 bases, leaving 10 bases not matched to a gene. Germline lookup yields CDR1 KGHDR and CDR2 SFDVKD. This CDR3 comprises 16 residues. The CDR3 nucleotides are TGTGCCACCAGTGGTAGCCCCGGGACTAGCGGGAGGGTCCAGTTCTTC. Its translation: CATSGSPGTSGRVQFF.

This clone has a handful of counts. The chain has TRBV10-2 and TRBJ1-1, with D perhaps matching TRBD1 (5 bases). Trimming left V 3 bases short and J 4 bases short, with 9 bases between. Looked up from germline, CDR1 is WSHSY and CDR2 is SAAADI. The CDR3 runs 13 residues. CDR3: CASSDGGVTEAFF. DNA for the CDR3: TGCGCCAGCAGTGACGGGGGTGTCACTGAAGCTTTCTTT.

A few counts support this clone. The genes are TRBV12-3 or TRBV12-4 and TRBJ1-6; D remains ambiguous. This CDR3 comprises 13 residues. Deletions cut 5 bases from V and 5 bases from J, with 7 bases between. The CDR3 region is CASSRSNNSPLHF. In DNA, the CDR3 is TGTGCCAGCAGTAGGAGTAATAATTCACCCCTCCACTTT.

About this clone: Sequence at one end of the junction differs from germline and may be a read error. V gene TRBV11-3 combines with J gene TRBJ2-1, with TRBD2 matching 10 bases. This CDR3 is 15 amino acids long. Germline CDR1 is SGHNT and CDR2 is YENEEA. This CDR3 is CASSLELAGVSEQFF. The DNA of the CDR3 is TGTGCCAGCAGTTTAGAGCTAGCGGGAGTCAGTGAGCAGTTCTTC.

The chain combines TRBV6-6 with TRBJ2-7, with 9 positions matching TRBD2. The junction had 4 bases not matched to a gene; V was cut back by 4 bases and J by 0 bases. Germline values: CDR1 MNHNY, CDR2 SVGAGI (reference sequence). CDR3 length: 15 amino acids. The CDR3 spells CASSFTSGFSYEQYF. The CDR3 DNA follows: TGTGCCAGCAGTTTCACTAGCGGGTTCTCCTACGAGCAGTACTTC.